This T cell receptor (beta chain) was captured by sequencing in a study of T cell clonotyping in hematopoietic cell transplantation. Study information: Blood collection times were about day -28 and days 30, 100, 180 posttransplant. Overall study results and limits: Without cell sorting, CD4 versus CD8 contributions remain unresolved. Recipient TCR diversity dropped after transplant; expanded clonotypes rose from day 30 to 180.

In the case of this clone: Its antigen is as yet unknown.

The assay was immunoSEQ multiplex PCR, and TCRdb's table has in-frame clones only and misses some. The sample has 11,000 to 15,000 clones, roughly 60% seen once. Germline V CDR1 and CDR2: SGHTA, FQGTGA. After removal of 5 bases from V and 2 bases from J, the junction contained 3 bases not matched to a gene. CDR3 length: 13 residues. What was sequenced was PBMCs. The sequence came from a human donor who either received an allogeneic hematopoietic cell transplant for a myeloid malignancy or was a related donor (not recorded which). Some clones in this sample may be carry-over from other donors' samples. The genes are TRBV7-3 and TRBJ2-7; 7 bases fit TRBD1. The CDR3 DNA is TGTGCCAGCAGCGTCGACAGGGCCTACGAGCAGTACTTC. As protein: CASSVDRAYEQYF.